The T cell receptor beta chain described here comes from a study of human T cells and chemical hapten exposure. Study summary: Per-sample TCR yield variability stemmed mainly from small pooled library volume differences.

Unfractionated whole blood was the source of the extracted total RNA. Unique molecular identifiers were attached to individual cDNA molecules within the library. As handled by the study authors: Sequenced samples showed a median of approximately 96,000 TCRs each, with counts running from around 25,000 to 690,000. One entry per CDR3 protein, called by TCRdb with MiXCR from the 5' RACE reads. The V and J calls and clone size come from TCRdb's table, not from the authors' own analysis. Among 110,000 or so distinct CDR3 sequences, 19% were seen once, and the ten largest hold around 2.8%. The CDR3 runs 16 residues. Trimming removed 0 bases at V and 0 bases at J, with 10 bases between. Germline-derived CDR1 and CDR2 are SGHRS and YFSETQ. This clonotype was found a few times. The antigen is undetermined. Study results and limitations: With regard to DPC sensitization, TCRs above 1 in 1000 frequency did not change.

The V and J genes are TRBV5-1 and TRBJ2-4; D remains ambiguous. The sequence derives from a human donor in good health. The CDR3 here is CASSLVPNLAKNIQYF. CDR3 sequence (DNA): TGCGCCAGCAGCTTGGTTCCAAACCTAGCCAAAAACATTCAGTACTTC.